These 3 T cell receptor beta chains came from one sample sequenced in a study of T cell repertoires in cytomegalovirus infection (dated by TCRdb to the late 2010s). These TCRs are of unknown antigen specificity. The reads were generated on an Illumina HiSeq 1500. The public reads were reanalyzed by TCRdb: fastp trimming at Q25, MiXCR alignment, in-frame beta chains only. CDR3 protein duplicates are merged, each entry listing the most common genes and DNA. A total of 640,000 or so distinct CDR3 sequences appear in this sample, roughly 33% of them only once. Around a sixth of the sample belongs to the ten largest clones. What this sample's treatment or condition label stands for: in vitro stimulation with specific CMV peptide epitopes to enrich CMV-specific T cells. Sample: cultured PBMCs, taken from culture after CMV antigen stimulation. The receptors originated from a human donor in good health (CMV status not recorded). Some clones in this sample may be carry-over from other donors' samples.

The gene calls are TRBV5-1 and TRBJ2-6; weak D call: TRBD1 (5 bases). The CDR3 is made up of 19 amino acids. The germline V gene has CDR1 SGHRS and CDR2 YFSETQ. V dropped 4 bases and J dropped 0 bases, with 20 bases sitting between them. This chain's CDR3 is CASSLHTRAQSSGANVLTF. In DNA, the CDR3 is TGCGCCAGCAGCCTCCATACCAGGGCCCAGAGCTCTGGGGCCAACGTCCTGACTTTC.

There are a few counts of this clonotype. V usage is TRBV18 and J usage is TRBJ2-1, with 13 nucleotides matching TRBD2. The junction had 6 bases not matched to a gene; V was cut back by 2 bases and J by 5 bases. Per the germline V gene, CDR1 is KGHSH and CDR2 is LQKENI. The CDR3 length is 17 residues. The CDR3 sequence: CASSPRTSGGSDNEQFF. The CDR3 DNA reads as TGTGCCAGCTCACCAAGGACTAGCGGGGGTAGTGACAATGAGCAGTTCTTC.

CDR3 residues: CASSYVTGGATDTQYF. The CDR3 DNA is TGTGCCAGCAGCTACGTGACGGGCGGGGCGACAGATACGCAGTATTTT. J is TRBJ2-3 and V is TRBV5-6; D possibly corresponds to TRBD2 (6 bases). The CDR3 spans 16 residues. The V end was cut by 3 bases, the J end by 3 bases, with 17 bases between. In germline, CDR1 is SGHDT, CDR2 YYEEEE.